The present T cell receptor (beta chain) was sequenced within a study of T cells in Graves' hyperthyroidism and ophthalmopathy. Patients showing uncontrolled infection, other autoimmune disease, pregnancy or lactation were ineligible. Study-wide points: With a median lead of approximately 6 months before onset, the model predicted ophthalmopathy.

The TCR beta CDR3 regions underwent amplification using RNA transcripts as the source. First-round RT-PCR targeting the TCR CDR3 was performed with the HTBI primer set. A single record per CDR3 protein comes from TCRdb applying MiXCR to the multiplex PCR reads. The sample has 600,000 to 750,000 distinct CDR3 sequences, roughly a sixth seen once. The V and J ends lost 7 bases and 4 bases respectively, with 20 bases between them. CDR1 and CDR2 from the germline V gene are MDHEN and SYDVKM. This CDR3 contains 17 residues. Of note for this clonotype: Its antigen is undetermined.

The V gene is TRBV28, the J gene TRBJ2-6; D gene ambiguous. The TCR originated in a man aged 50 or older with Graves' hyperthyroidism. The sequencing input was blood. This CDR3 reads CASTIGPALKGANVLTF. CDR3 coding DNA: TGTGCCAGCACCATAGGCCCAGCCCTTAAGGGGGCCAACGTCCTGACTTTC.